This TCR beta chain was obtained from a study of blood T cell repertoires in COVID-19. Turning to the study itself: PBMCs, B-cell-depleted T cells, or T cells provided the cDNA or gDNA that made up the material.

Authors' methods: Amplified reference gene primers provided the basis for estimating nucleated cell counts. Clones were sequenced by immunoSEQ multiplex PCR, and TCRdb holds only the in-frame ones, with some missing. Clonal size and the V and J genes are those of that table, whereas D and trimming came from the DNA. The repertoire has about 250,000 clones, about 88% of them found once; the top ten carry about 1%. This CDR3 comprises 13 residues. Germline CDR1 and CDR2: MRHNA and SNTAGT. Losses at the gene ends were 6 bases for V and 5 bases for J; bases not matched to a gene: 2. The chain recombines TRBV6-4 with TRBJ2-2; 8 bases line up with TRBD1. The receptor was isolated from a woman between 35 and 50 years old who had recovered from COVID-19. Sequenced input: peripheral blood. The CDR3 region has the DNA TGTGCCAGCAGGAGGACAGGGACCGGGGAGCTGTTTTTT. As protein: CASRRTGTGELFF.